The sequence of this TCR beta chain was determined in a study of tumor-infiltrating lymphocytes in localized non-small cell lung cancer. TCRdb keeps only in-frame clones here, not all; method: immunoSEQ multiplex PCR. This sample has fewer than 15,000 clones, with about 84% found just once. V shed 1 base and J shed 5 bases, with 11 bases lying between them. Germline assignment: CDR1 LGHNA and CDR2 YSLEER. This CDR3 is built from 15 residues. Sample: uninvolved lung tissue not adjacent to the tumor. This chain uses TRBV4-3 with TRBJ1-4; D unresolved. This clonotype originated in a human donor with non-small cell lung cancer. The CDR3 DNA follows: TGCGCCAGCAGCCAAGGGGAGGGCAGAAATGAAAAACTGTTTTTT. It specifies CASSQGEGRNEKLFF.